This T cell receptor beta chain was found in a study of tumor and adjacent non-tumor tissue in lung cancer (dated 2018 in TCRdb). Regarding the complete study: Patients with adenocarcinoma (approximately 13), squamous cell carcinoma (2) and small cell lung cancer (1) were included in the cohort. The 15 enrolled patients, of whom around 10 were men and 5 were women, were aged about 30 to 80 years and were diagnosed with TNM stage I to III disease. Sequencing generated a total of 95 million to 150 million productive TCRbeta reads, averaging about 4.17 million reads per sample. Bulk TCRbeta repertoires were compared between lung tumor tissue and matched distant non-tumor lung tissue obtained from around 16 lung cancer patients. TCRbeta CDR3 sequencing was performed on thirty paired specimens, with one tumor sample and one normal lung sample collected per patient.

Libraries were made using multiplex PCR. TCRdb names Illumina HiSeq 2500 as the instrument used. TCRbeta libraries were constructed through three rounds of nested PCR with primers (Table S4) according to protocols adapted from ARM-PCR. Before sequencing, PCR products of 200-500 bp were cut from the gel and purified using the QIAquick gel extraction kit. On the study's bioinformatics: Trimmomatic was used to clean the reads, FLASH was used to merge the reads into complete CDR3 sequences, and MiTCR was used to assign the reads to V(D)J germline segments. VDJtools was used to compute clonal diversity as the inverse Simpson's index. In-frame sequences lacking a premature stop codon were counted as productive reads. The public sequencing data were trimmed at Q25 with fastp and processed into clonotypes with MiXCR by TCRdb, which kept only in-frame beta chains. Entries that share a CDR3 protein sequence are merged under the most common genes and DNA. In this record, the V and J calls reflect TCRdb's handling and not the investigators' own analysis. The sample table contains under 150,000 distinct CDR3 sequences; only one count was recorded for approximately 66% of them. The ten largest clonotypes hold 18% of the sample.

RNA was isolated from bulk, unsorted tissue, and RNA quality was assessed with a NanoDrop ND-1000 and an Agilent 2100. The donors were newly diagnosed lung cancer patients admitted for thoracic surgery in China from August to November 2014 who had not received prior chemotherapy. Patients who had received previous radiotherapy or chemotherapy, or who had another concurrent cancer, were excluded from the study. Surgical tissue pieces of 1-2 cm3 were preserved in RNAlater solution and were kept at -80 degrees C until use. About this clonotype: The antigen this receptor binds is unknown. Base qualities are not at hand, and no much larger clone is one base apart.

Here is what the overall study found, with its caveats: A significantly larger cumulative share of the repertoire was made up by the top 100 clones in normal lung than in tumor tissue. Significantly higher TCR diversity (inverse Simpson) was observed in tumor tissue than in normal lung tissue (roughly 470 vs 170, P = 0.0075, Mann-Whitney U test). Only around 15 patients were included in the cohort, and the need for larger samples and more detailed clinical data was noted by the authors. Younger patients had significantly higher TCR diversity, and higher tumor TCR diversity was associated with shorter overall and disease-free survival. Because peripheral blood was not sequenced, the blood TCRbeta repertoires of the lung cancer patients in the study went unexamined. The sequencing platform is not named in the methods, and unique molecular identifiers are not mentioned.

CDR1 is given as SGHAT and CDR2 as FQNNGV, both from the germline V gene. Its CDR3 holds 11 amino acids, cysteine through phenylalanine. Only the CDR3 DNA is retained, 33 bases long and in frame from the first base. Trimming takes 5 bases from V and 4 bases from J, and the germline ends sit 6 bases apart. The sequence derives from a man between 60 and 75 years old with small cell lung cancer. Sequencing was performed on lung tumor tissue. Recombination joined TRBV11-2 with TRBJ2-7, with the D gene uncertain. The CDR3 region has the sequence CASSIRYEQYF. The nucleotides read TGTGCCAGCAGCATACGGTACGAGCAGTACTTC.